The source of this TCR beta chain is a study of blood T cell repertoires in COVID-19. Study-wide background: Acute and convalescent COVID-19 specimens originated in the United States, Italy and Spain.

Using immunoSEQ multiplex PCR, the repertoire was profiled, and TCRdb retains in-frame clones only, with some absent. Found here are about 220,000 clones, about 82% of them singletons; the top ten hold roughly 2.2%. This CDR3 is 17 amino acids long. The receptor's source is a woman between 70 and 85 years old with COVID-19, enrolled during active disease. Sequenced sample: peripheral blood. This chain connects TRBV21-1 to TRBJ2-7; TRBD2, the table's D call, lacks a check against the DNA. TRBV21-1 is tagged as a pseudogene. The CDR3: CASIKGLAGGRSYEQYF. The DNA of the CDR3 is TGTGCCAGCATCAAAGGACTAGCGGGAGGAAGGTCCTACGAGCAGTACTTC.